Below, one TCR beta chain is given with its context. It lacks a known antigen. No base qualities exist here, and no much larger clone lies one base off it. The donors were healthy, HIV-negative adults who had no recently reported acute infections or vaccinations. All donors were Caucasian adults living in Nashville, Tennessee, USA. CD4+ T cells were enriched through magnetic negative selection, after which naive cells were positively selected on CD45RA and the remaining negative fraction served as the memory subset. After blood collection by leukapheresis, PBMCs were isolated using Ficoll-Histopaque density gradient centrifugation and then cryopreserved in the vapor phase of liquid nitrogen. Analytical flow cytometry was used to check the purity and quantity of each magnetically sorted T cell population. From each sorted fraction, genomic DNA was isolated and quantified by UV absorbance on a Nanodrop 2000c.

The CDR3, cysteine through phenylalanine, is 16 amino acids long. CDR3 DNA is the only sequence kept; it has 48 bases, read in frame from the first base. In the germline V gene, CDR1 corresponds to LGHNA and CDR2 to YNFKEQ. The V end loses 0 bases and the J end loses 5 bases, and a stretch of 16 bases separates them. This sample is part of a study of shared clonotypes between healthy human individuals (dated by TCRdb to about 2020). About the full investigation: Two women and three men aged 18 to 49 years were included in the cohort. To increase sequencing depth and limit assay-specific biases, different laboratories used diverse techniques to prepare libraries and sequence TCR repertoires. The study deeply sequenced blood TCR repertoires of about 5 healthy adults to estimate repertoire size and the extent of clonotype sharing between individuals. For each donor, CD4 naive and CD4 memory were each given three plates, CD8 naive was given two plates, and CD8 memory was given one plate. Each donor's leukapheresis produced roughly between about 0.8 and 8.9 billion PBMCs.

Using the deep immunoSEQ assay, TCR CDR3 regions were amplified from genomic DNA by multiplex PCR. Extracted genomic DNA from each cell subset was distributed evenly across all wells of several immunoSEQ 96-well plates, and each plate was treated as a replicate. For sorted subsets, approximately 210 ng genomic DNA, equal to about 30,000 T cell genomes, was loaded into each replicate PCR. Purified libraries were measured with a Qubit 3.0 fluorometer, size-checked on a Bioanalyzer 2100, and measured again with the KAPA Library Quantification kit. Every immunoSEQ 96-well plate was sequenced on a dedicated single-read 150-cycle Illumina NextSeq 550 flow cell. For the original study's pipeline: Because only junctional sequences without quality scores were contained in the immunoSEQ output, filtering matching that applied to full-length reads could not be performed. Sequences were annotated with PyIR, a Python wrapper for IgBLAST v1.9, using IMGT germline references to assign V/J genes and CDR3. Any read was removed if the V/J assignment was weak (E-value above 1e-6), the CDR3 was missing, or the read contained stop codons, out-of-frame junctions, or ambiguous translated residues. V3J clonotypes were defined by identical inferred V gene, J gene, and CDR3 amino acid sequence. To compute the percentage overlap between repertoires, the number of shared unique clonotypes was divided by the size of the smaller repertoire. Repertoire richness was assessed with RTK rarefaction, the Chao1 estimator, and Recon v2.1 estimates of unobserved clonotypes. Generation probabilities for all TCRbeta clonotypes obtained by the gDNA method from a handful of donors were computed using OLGA. TCRdb limited this immuneACCESS table to in-frame rearrangements with V and J called. A share of clones is missing; checked studies link under half to unresolved V genes, and the rest is unexplained. From that table come the V and J calls and clone size; the DNA was used to work out D and trimming. This sample comprises some 2.3 million clones, approximately 95% of them detected only once. The ten top clones hold approximately 0.4% of the sample.

Points the paper makes about the study in general: Naive subsets generally had larger estimated clonotype richness than memory subsets did. Pairwise subsampling led to the expectation that sequencing depth would affect the degree of clonotype sharing among donors. The small number of donors limited the genetic and exposure-history diversity represented. Sampling was limited to blood, and TCR repertoires in tissue likely differ from TCR repertoires in blood. Across four donors, approximately 5% of naive CD4, around 3.3% of naive CD8, roughly 2.2% of memory CD4, and roughly 0.4% of memory CD8 clonotypes were shared. Compared with non-shared clonotypes, the clonotypes found in all four sorted-subset donors had higher generation probabilities. Even with the large sequencing depth, rarefaction of the sorted-subset datasets indicated that sequencing was incomplete.

This chain joins TRBV4-2 to TRBJ2-5; the D gene is perhaps TRBD2, on 5 matching bases. Input material: naive CD4+ T cells from PBMCs. What the cell subset or site label conveys for this sample: CD45RA+ positively selected. The receptor comes from a man between 18 and 29 years old in good health. Some clones in this sample may be carry-over from other donors' samples. The CDR3 loop reads CASSQEGRAQTETQYF. The nucleotides are TGTGCCAGCAGCCAAGAAGGGCGGGCCCAAACGGAGACCCAGTACTTC.